The 27 T cell receptor beta chains below were found in one sample sequenced in a study of T cell changes during pregnancy in multiple sclerosis. Repertoires were generated with immunoSEQ multiplex PCR, while TCRdb's copy carries only in-frame clones and drops some. The table records roughly 69,000 clones, roughly nine tenths of them present only once. This specimen was peripheral blood, taken in the second trimester of pregnancy. These TCRs come from a female donor with multiple sclerosis, enrolled in a pregnancy study.

This rearrangement joins TRBV18 to TRBJ2-7, with TRBD2 as a possible D gene (5 bases). The ends were cut back, 5 bases at V and 0 bases at J, with 8 bases in the middle. Per the germline V gene, CDR1 is KGHSH and CDR2 is LQKENI. The CDR3 is made up of 13 amino acids. CDR3 amino acids: CASSEGSSYEQYF. The CDR3 DNA is TGTGCCAGCTCAGAGGGAAGCTCCTACGAGCAGTACTTC.

The chain links TRBV5-1 to TRBJ2-2, with 9 bases lining up with TRBD1. With 0 bases clipped from V and 6 bases from J, the junction kept 6 bases outside the gene matches. The CDR3 covers 16 residues. Looked up from germline, CDR1 is SGHRS and CDR2 is YFSETQ. The CDR3 nucleotides are TGCGCCAGCAGCTTGGCCTGGACAGGGGATCCCGGGGAGCTGTTTTTT. Amino acids: CASSLAWTGDPGELFF.

This sequence joins TRBV14 and TRBJ2-1; 10 nucleotides line up with TRBD2. The CDR3 sequence is 15 residues long. CDR1 and CDR2 (germline): SGHDN, FVKESK. V shed 4 bases and J 5 bases; nucleotides not matched to a gene: 5. CDR3 DNA sequence: TGTGCCAGCAGCCTTCTAGCGGGGGCGCACAATGAGCAGTTCTTC. Residues: CASSLLAGAHNEQFF. Variable domain in full (rest from reference TRBV14 and TRBJ2-1): EAGVTQFPSHSVIEKGQTVTLRCDPISGHDNLYWYRRVMGKEIKFLLHFVKESKQDESGMPNNRFLAERTGGTYSTLKVQPAELEDSGVYFCASSLLAGAHNEQFFGPGTRLTVL.

The genes are TRBV18 and TRBJ1-4; 10 bases map to TRBD1. V shed 3 bases and J 3 bases; nucleotides not matched to a gene: 4. The CDR3 runs 16 residues. Germline-derived CDR1 and CDR2 are KGHSH and LQKENI. Here the CDR3 DNA reads TGTGCCAGCTCACCGGGGACAGGGGTTCCTAATGAAAAACTGTTTTTT. As protein: CASSPGTGVPNEKLFF.

This rearrangement joins TRBV10-3 to TRBJ1-2, with TRBD1 matching 7 bases. The germline gives CDR1 ENHRY, CDR2 SYGVKD. Germline trimming cut 7 bases from V and 0 bases from J; bases unmatched to any gene: 5. The CDR3 covers 14 residues. CDR3 region: CAITSGTANYGYTF. The CDR3 DNA sequence: TGTGCCATCACCTCCGGGACAGCTAACTATGGCTACACCTTC.

The chain links TRBV5-4 to TRBJ2-3, with 11 bases identical to TRBD2. Germline V gene sequence: CDR1 SGHNT, CDR2 YYREEE (reference sequence). The CDR3 consists of 15 residues. Trimming removed 6 bases from V and 2 bases from J; junction bases left unmatched: 5. In DNA, the CDR3 is TGTGCCAGCAACATAGCGGGAGGGACCACAGATACGCAGTATTTT. The encoded protein is CASNIAGGTTDTQYF.

In nucleotides, the CDR3 is TGTGCCAGCAGCTCTGGAGCCAGGGGGAACACTGAAGCTTTCTTT. Its protein product is CASSSGARGNTEAFF. The rearrangement links TRBV5-8 to TRBJ1-1; weak D call: TRBD1 (6 bases). V was clipped by 3 bases and J by 1 base, with 13 bases between them. CDR1 and CDR2 from the germline V gene are SGHTS and YDEGEE. This CDR3 is 15 amino acids long.

V and J are TRBV7-2 and TRBJ2-1; possible D gene TRBD2, 5 bases. The CDR3 extends over 13 amino acids. V gave up 8 bases and J gave up 4 bases, with 12 bases separating them. From germline, CDR1 is SGHTA and CDR2 FQGNSA. CDR3 in amino acids: CASQVGGYNEQFF. Here the CDR3 DNA reads TGTGCCAGCCAGGTTGGAGGATACAATGAGCAGTTCTTC.

The rearrangement uses TRBV5-1 and TRBJ1-1; weak D call: TRBD1 (6 bases). V was trimmed by 1 base and J by 4 bases, leaving 14 bases between them. This CDR3 is built from 15 residues. From germline, CDR1 is SGHRS and CDR2 YFSETQ. The CDR3, as DNA: TGCGCCAGCAGCTTGCGGGCAGGGGTTCTCACTGAAGCTTTCTTT. Translating gives CASSLRAGVLTEAFF.

CDR3 loop: CASSEYRGHNEQFF. CDR3 nucleotides: TGTGCCAGCAGTGAGTACAGGGGCCACAATGAGCAGTTCTTC. The V call is TRBV25-1, the J call TRBJ2-1; 7 bases match TRBD1. The germline CDR1 and CDR2 sequences are MGHDK and SYGVNS. The CDR3 contains 14 residues. J gave up 5 bases and V 3 bases, and 4 bases lay outside the gene matches.

This chain joins TRBV6-4 and TRBJ2-2, with a possible D match to TRBD2 (6 bases). Trimming removed 6 bases at V and 6 bases at J, with 20 bases between. The CDR3 extends over 16 amino acids. CDR1 is MRHNA and CDR2 is SNTAGT in the germline V gene. CDR3 nucleotide sequence: TGTGCCAGCAGCCCCGGGACGCCAACGGGAGCCGGGGAGCTGTTTTTT. It translates to CASSPGTPTGAGELFF.

The chain carries TRBV6-5 and TRBJ2-1; 9 positions match TRBD2. Germline values: CDR1 MNHEY, CDR2 SVGAGI. Losses at the gene ends were 5 bases for V and 5 bases for J; bases not matched to a gene: 7. The CDR3 runs to 15 residues. CDR3 amino acids: CASSREVAGDNEQFF. DNA for the CDR3: TGTGCCAGCAGTCGCGAGGTAGCGGGGGACAATGAGCAGTTCTTC.

The rearrangement uses TRBV5-1 and TRBJ2-5; 10 bases fit TRBD2. The J call may be faulty, since TRBJ2-7 better matches the DNA end. CDR1 SGHRS and CDR2 YFSETQ come from the germline V gene. The CDR3 runs to 15 residues. In nucleotides, the CDR3 is TGCGCCAGCAGCGCTCTCCTAGCGGGGGCCTCCGAGCAGTACTTC. This codes for CASSALLAGASEQYF.

V is TRBV6-5 and J is TRBJ1-2; the match to TRBD1 covers 10 bases. Germline V gene sequence: CDR1 MNHEY, CDR2 SVGAGI. The ends lost 6 bases at V and 8 bases at J; junction bases unmatched: 6. The CDR3 is made up of 13 amino acids. As DNA, the CDR3 is TGTGCCAGCAGCCGGGGACAGGGGCAGGGCTACACCTTC. This codes for CASSRGQGQGYTF.

The rearrangement links TRBV5-1 to TRBJ2-7; TRBD2 aligns across 15 bases. The CDR3 is 18 amino acids. Germline values: CDR1 SGHRS, CDR2 YFSETQ. The V gene end was trimmed by 4 bases and the J gene end by 3 bases; junction bases not matched to a gene: 11. CDR3 DNA sequence: TGCGCCAGCAGCGGTACCGGGACTAGCGGGAGGAAGGACTACGAGCAGTACTTC. Encoded protein: CASSGTGTSGRKDYEQYF.

The chain recombines TRBV6-6 with TRBJ2-7; possible D gene TRBD2, 5 bases. The V end was cut by 6 bases, the J end by 2 bases, with 11 bases between. This CDR3 is built from 13 residues. Germline values: CDR1 MNHNY, CDR2 SVGAGI (reference sequence). CDR3 bases: TGTGCCAGCAGCCCACCCGGGGCCTACGAGCAGTACTTC. Translated, it gives CASSPPGAYEQYF.

The chain recombines TRBV18 with TRBJ1-1; TRBD1 agrees at 7 bases. The CDR3 runs to 14 residues. The trim removed 3 bases at V and 6 bases at J, leaving 7 bases unmatched. The V gene's germline CDR1 is KGHSH and CDR2 LQKENI. CDR3 sequence reads: CASSPTGNVAEAFF. CDR3 nucleotide sequence: TGTGCCAGCTCACCGACAGGGAACGTGGCTGAAGCTTTCTTT.

The V call is TRBV5-1, the J call TRBJ1-4; TRBD1 agrees at 8 bases. From germline, CDR1 is SGHRS and CDR2 YFSETQ. The CDR3 is 17 residues long. V gave up 0 bases and J gave up 3 bases; unmatched junction bases: 7. The CDR3 loop reads CASSLGARGRPNEKLFF. The DNA for the CDR3 is TGCGCCAGCAGCTTGGGGGCCAGGGGGCGCCCTAATGAAAAACTGTTTTTT.

This clone has a handful of counts. The chain employs TRBV10-3 and TRBJ2-1, with a tentative D call TRBD2 (6 bases). Germline-derived CDR1 and CDR2 are ENHRY and SYGVKD. This CDR3 has 16 residues. V was pared by 0 bases and J by 6 bases, with 15 bases between. The CDR3 here is CAISESTGVGSNEQFF. The CDR3 DNA follows: TGTGCCATCAGTGAGTCGACGGGAGTAGGGTCCAATGAGCAGTTCTTC.

The V and J genes are TRBV6-6 and TRBJ2-3; D possibly corresponds to TRBD1 (5 bases). The CDR3 has 15 amino acids. CDR1 MNHNY and CDR2 SVGAGI come from the germline V gene (reference sequence). V was shortened by 5 bases and J by 3 bases, with 15 bases between the two germline ends. CDR3 in amino acids: CASSGAGDPTDTQYF. DNA for the CDR3: TGTGCCAGCAGTGGGGCTGGAGATCCAACAGATACGCAGTATTTT.

This clone was found a few times. V gene TRBV7-3 combines with J gene TRBJ2-1; 8 bases align to TRBD1. Germline trimming cut 4 bases from V and 4 bases from J; bases unmatched to any gene: 6. The germline V gene encodes CDR1 SGHTA and CDR2 FQGTGA. CDR3 size: 15 residues. The CDR3 here is CASSSVGTGYNEQFF. DNA of the CDR3: TGTGCCAGCAGCTCCGTCGGGACAGGATACAATGAGCAGTTCTTC. The entire variable domain, with the rest obtained from reference TRBV7-3 and TRBJ2-1, is as follows: GAGVSQTPSNKVTEKGKYVELRCDPISGHTALYWYRQSLGQGPEFLIYFQGTGAADDSGLPNDRFFAVRPEGSVSTLKIQRTERGDSAVYLCASSSVGTGYNEQFFGPGTRLTVL.

This chain links TRBV29-1 with TRBJ2-7; D perhaps matches TRBD2 (6 bases). The germline gives CDR1 SQVTM, CDR2 ANQGSEA. The germline V and J ends were trimmed by 6 bases and 9 bases, with 30 bases remaining between them. The CDR3 consists of 16 residues. The CDR3 loop reads CSVGGFLAGLGGVQYF. The CDR3 bases are TGCAGCGTGGGGGGTTTCTTGGCAGGGCTTGGTGGTGTGCAGTACTTC.

The chain carries TRBV18 and TRBJ2-7; tentative D call: TRBD1 (6 bases). There are 16 residues in the CDR3. Germline CDR1 KGHSH, CDR2 LQKENI. V lost 4 bases and J 2 bases, leaving 18 bases between the germline ends. CDR3 sequence reads: CASSRPRTADTYEQYF. For the CDR3, the DNA is TGTGCCAGCTCACGGCCACGGACAGCAGATACCTACGAGCAGTACTTC.

This chain joins TRBV19 and TRBJ2-7, with TRBD1 identical over 8 bases. Germline CDR1 and CDR2: LNHDA and SQIVND (reference sequence). This CDR3 region has 14 residues. The V gene end was trimmed by 4 bases and the J gene end by 3 bases; junction bases not matched to a gene: 5. CDR3 DNA sequence: TGTGCCAGTAGTACAGGGACAGGCGTCTACGAGCAGTACTTC. This codes for CASSTGTGVYEQYF. The variable domain in full, completed from reference TRBV19 and TRBJ2-7, reads DGGITQSPKYLFRKEGQNVTLSCEQNLNHDAMYWYRQDPGQGLRLIYYSQIVNDFQKGDIAEGYSVSREKKESFPLTVTSAQKNPTAFYLCASSTGTGVYEQYFGPGTRLTVT.

CDR3 sequence reads: CASIPGLAENYEQYF. In nucleotides, the CDR3 is TGTGCCAGCATCCCGGGACTAGCGGAAAACTACGAGCAGTACTTC. The rearrangement joins TRBV6-1 to TRBJ2-7, with 11 bases fitting TRBD2. Germline CDR1 and CDR2: MNHNS and SASEGT. The CDR3 spans 15 residues. Trimming removed 7 bases from V and 3 bases from J; junction bases left unmatched: 8.

The CDR3: CASSDLTPGQVNEQYF. The CDR3 DNA follows: TGTGCCAGCAGTGACCTTACTCCGGGACAGGTTAACGAGCAGTACTTC. The chain joins TRBV25-1 to TRBJ2-7, with 8 bases fitting TRBD1. The germline gives CDR1 MGHDK, CDR2 SYGVNS. The CDR3 covers 16 residues. The V segment lost 3 bases and the J segment 5 bases; nucleotides outside the gene matches: 12.

DNA for the CDR3: TGTGCCAGCAGCTTAGAAGGTCGAACCCTGCGGGTTGAAAAACTGTTTTTT. Encoded protein: CASSLEGRTLRVEKLFF. J is TRBJ1-4 and V is TRBV11-2; no definite D call. The CDR3 loop spans 17 amino acids. Trimming shortened V by 0 bases and J by 7 bases, and 18 bases separated the two germline ends. The germline V gene has CDR1 SGHAT and CDR2 FQNNGV.